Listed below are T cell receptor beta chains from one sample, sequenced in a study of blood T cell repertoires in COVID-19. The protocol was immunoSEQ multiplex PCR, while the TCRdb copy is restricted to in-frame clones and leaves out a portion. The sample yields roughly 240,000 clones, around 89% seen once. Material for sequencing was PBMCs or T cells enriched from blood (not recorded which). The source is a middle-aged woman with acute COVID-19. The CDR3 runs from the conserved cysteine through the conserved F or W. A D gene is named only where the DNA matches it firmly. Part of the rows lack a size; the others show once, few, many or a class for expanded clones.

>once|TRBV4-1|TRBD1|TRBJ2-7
CASSQGQGVSYEQYF
TGCGCCAGCAGCCAAGGCCAGGGGGTGAGCTACGAGCAGTACTTC
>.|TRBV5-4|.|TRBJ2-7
CASSLDYPYEQYF
TGTGCCAGCAGCCTCGACTACCCCTACGAGCAGTACTTC
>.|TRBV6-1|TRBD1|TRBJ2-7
CASSEGGSDRTRDYEQYF
TGTGCCAGCAGTGAAGGAGGTTCGGACAGGACGAGAGACTACGAGCAGTACTTC
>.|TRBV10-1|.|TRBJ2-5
CASSDGGTETQYF
TGCGCCAGCAGTGATGGCGGGACAGAGACCCAGTACTTC
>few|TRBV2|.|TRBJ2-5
CASSVESGAGETQYF
TGTGCCAGCAGTGTCGAGTCAGGGGCTGGGGAGACCCAGTACTTC
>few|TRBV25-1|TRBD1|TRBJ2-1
CASKDRVGRNEQFF
TGTGCCAGCAAAGACAGGGTCGGTCGGAATGAGCAGTTCTTC
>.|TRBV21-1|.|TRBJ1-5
CASSKAKTPVRGSNQPQHF
TGTGCCAGCAGCAAAGCCAAGACACCAGTCCGTGGGAGCAATCAGCCCCAGCATTTT
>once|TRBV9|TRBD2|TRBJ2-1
CASSVEGLAGGPNEQFF
TGTGCCAGCAGCGTAGAGGGACTAGCGGGGGGGCCCAATGAGCAGTTCTTC
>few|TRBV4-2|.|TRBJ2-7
CASSQERSPDIAPRDF
TGTGCCAGCAGCCAAGAGAGGTCACCAGATATTGCCCCCCGTGACTTC
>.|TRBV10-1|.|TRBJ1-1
CASSRGTEAFF
TGCGCCAGCTCCCGGGGAACTGAAGCTTTCTTT
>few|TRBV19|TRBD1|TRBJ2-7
CASSNRGWGMAYF
TGTGCCAGTAGTAACAGGGGATGGGGGATGGCGTACTTC
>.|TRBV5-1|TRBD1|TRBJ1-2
CASSLLDRGRPLYGYTF
TGCGCCAGCAGCTTGCTGGACAGGGGGCGCCCCCTCTATGGCTACACCTTC
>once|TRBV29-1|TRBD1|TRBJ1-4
CSVRTGGTNEKLFF
TGCAGCGTCAGGACAGGGGGCACTAATGAAAAACTGTTTTTT
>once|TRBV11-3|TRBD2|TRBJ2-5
CASSAQGLVGQETQYF
TGTGCCAGCAGCGCCCAAGGACTAGTGGGCCAAGAGACCCAGTACTTC
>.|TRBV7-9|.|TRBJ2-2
CASSLGRSGTGELFF
TGTGCCAGCAGCTTAGGGCGCTCGGGCACCGGGGAGCTGTTTTTT
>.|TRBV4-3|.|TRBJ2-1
CASSQDRGDEQFF
TGCGCCAGCAGCCAAGACAGGGGTGATGAGCAGTTCTTC
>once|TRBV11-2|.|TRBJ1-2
CASEPRANYGYTF
TGTGCCAGCGAGCCCAGGGCTAACTATGGCTACACCTTC
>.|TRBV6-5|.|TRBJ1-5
CASSTHGGLNQPQHF
TGTGCCAGCAGTACGCACGGGGGGCTCAATCAGCCCCAGCATTTT
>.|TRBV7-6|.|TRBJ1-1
CASSLNIEQGTEAFF
TGTGCCAGCAGCCTTAACATTGAACAGGGAACCGAAGCTTTCTTT
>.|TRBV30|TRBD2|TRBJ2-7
CAWKRAGGYEQYF
TGTGCCTGGAAGAGAGCGGGGGGCTACGAGCAGTACTTC
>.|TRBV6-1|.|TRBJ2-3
CASSEVMSGVSADTQYF
TGTGCCAGCAGTGAAGTTATGTCGGGAGTAAGTGCAGATACGCAGTATTTT